These 10 T cell receptor beta chains share one sample of origin, sequenced in a study of T cell repertoires in cytomegalovirus infection. These receptors' targets are unknown. Via MiXCR, TCRdb re-called the reads, giving one row per CDR3 protein. The profile covers some 920,000 distinct CDR3 sequences, with approximately 31% appearing a single time and roughly 13% taken by the ten largest. The starting material was cultured CD8+ T cells from PBMCs, obtained from culture after CMV antigen stimulation. These receptors were taken from a human donor in good health (CMV status not recorded). Some clones in this sample may be carry-over from other donors' samples.

This clonotype was seen a handful of times. The V and J genes are TRBV5-1 and TRBJ2-4, with a tentative D call TRBD2 (5 bases). The CDR3 sequence is 13 residues long. Per germline, CDR1 SGHRS and CDR2 YFSETQ. The ends were cut back, 0 bases at V and 8 bases at J, with 9 bases in the middle. The CDR3 is CASSLGGLDIQYF. CDR3 nucleotides: TGCGCCAGCAGCTTGGGAGGGTTGGACATTCAGTACTTC.

The V and J genes are TRBV6-5 and TRBJ2-7; 9 bases are a match to TRBD1. This CDR3 is 17 amino acids long. The germline CDR1 and CDR2 sequences are MNHEY and SVGAGI. Unmatched junction bases numbered 10, after V lost 0 bases and J lost 4 bases. The CDR3 coding sequence is TGTGCCAGCAGTTACTCGGACAGGGGACCGCCTAAATACGAGCAGTACTTC. Its translation is CASSYSDRGPPKYEQYF.

This clonotype was observed a handful of times. CDR3 coding DNA: TGTGCCAGCAGCTCAGGGGGATTCCTTTACAATGAGCAGTTCTTC. Protein product: CASSSGGFLYNEQFF. J is TRBJ2-1 and V is TRBV6-1, with TRBD1 matching over 7 bases. There are 15 residues in the CDR3. J was trimmed by 4 bases and V by 6 bases; bases with no gene match: 9. Per germline, CDR1 MNHNS and CDR2 SASEGT.

This chain joins TRBV5-4 and TRBJ1-3; unclear D gene. The CDR3 extends over 14 amino acids. The V gene lost 0 bases and the J gene lost 5 bases, with 9 bases spanning the gap. Germline lookup yields CDR1 SGHNT and CDR2 YYREEE (reference sequence). CDR3 region: CASSLAGQRNTIYF. As DNA, the CDR3 is TGTGCCAGCAGCTTGGCCGGCCAGAGAAACACCATATATTTT.

In the case of this clonotype: The junction differs from germline at one of its ends, possibly a read error. The J gene is TRBJ2-3, the V gene TRBV27; D unresolved. In germline, CDR1 is MNHEY, CDR2 SMNVEV (reference sequence). The CDR3 is 18 amino acids. CDR3 nucleotide sequence: TGTGCTAGCAGTTTAGTTAGAGCCATCCTTTCTAGCACAGATACGCAGTATTTT. Amino acid sequence: CASSLVRAILSSTDTQYF.

The gene calls are TRBV11-2 and TRBJ1-1; 11 positions match TRBD1. This CDR3 is built from 17 residues. The germline gives CDR1 SGHAT, CDR2 FQNNGV. V shed 4 bases and J 0 bases; nucleotides not matched to a gene: 7. The CDR3 coding sequence is TGTGCCAGCAGCTCCGGACAGGGGGCTAGTATGAACACTGAAGCTTTCTTT. The encoded protein is CASSSGQGASMNTEAFF.

This clonotype has ten or more counts. The chain couples TRBV7-6 to TRBJ1-4, with D unclear. V lost 8 bases, J lost 5 bases, and 15 bases lay in between. CDR1 is SGHVS, CDR2 FNYEAQ, per germline. The CDR3 consists of 14 residues. The CDR3 region is CASAVSGPNEKLFF. CDR3 nucleotides: TGTGCCAGCGCGGTCTCGGGCCCGAATGAAAAACTGTTTTTT.

This chain joins TRBV2 and TRBJ2-5; 13 nucleotides match TRBD2. J was trimmed by 2 bases and V by 7 bases; bases with no gene match: 4. CDR3 length equals 15 residues. The V gene's germline CDR1 is SNHLY and CDR2 FYNNEI. For the CDR3, the DNA is TGTGCCAGCATGGGGACTAGCGGGGTACAAGAGACCCAGTACTTC. As protein: CASMGTSGVQETQYF. The whole variable domain, filled in from reference TRBV2 and TRBJ2-5, reads EPEVTQTPSHQVTQMGQEVILRCVPISNHLYFYWYRQILGQKVEFLVSFYNNEISEKSEIFDDQFSVERPDGSNFTLKIRSTKLEDSAMYFCASMGTSGVQETQYFGPGTRLLVL.

In regard to this clonotype: The junction departs from germline at one end; a sequencing error may be responsible. The V and J genes are TRBV25-1 and TRBJ2-2, with D possibly being TRBD1 (5 bases). The CDR3 runs to 16 residues. Germline V CDR1 and CDR2: MGHDK, SYGVNS. The CDR3, as DNA: TGTGCCAACAGTGAATACGAGCAGGGGAACACCGGGGAGCTGTTTTTT. Translated: CANSEYEQGNTGELFF.

The chain is built from TRBV6-5 and TRBJ2-3; perhaps TRBD2 as D (5 bases). The germline V and J ends were trimmed by 2 bases and 0 bases, with 15 bases remaining between them. The CDR3 runs 17 residues. Per germline, CDR1 MNHEY and CDR2 SVGAGI. CDR3 sequence reads: CASSYLITRTSTDTQYF. The CDR3 DNA reads as TGTGCCAGCAGTTACCTCATTACTAGGACTAGCACAGATACGCAGTATTTT.